This T cell receptor beta chain was captured by sequencing in a study of blood T cell repertoires in COVID-19. The CDR3 runs 15 residues. The germline CDR1 and CDR2 sequences are SGDLS and YYNGEE. Trimming at V came to 4 bases and at J to 5 bases, leaving 10 bases not matched to a gene. As originally analysed: Reference gene primers were amplified, and this amplification served to estimate nucleated cell counts. Some clones are missing from TCRdb's copy, which holds only in-frame ones; the method was immunoSEQ multiplex PCR. V and J calls and clone size are copied from that table; D and trimming were computed from the DNA. Of 95,000 to 150,000 clones detected, more than 80% appear once; the ten largest clones hold approximately 4.3%.

This chain joins TRBV9 and TRBJ2-7; 9 nucleotides agree with TRBD1. Specimen: peripheral blood. This receptor was identified in a man aged 35 to 55 with acute or convalescent COVID-19. CDR3 coding DNA: TGTGCCAGCAGCATCTATGGACAGGGGAAAGACGAGCAGTACTTC. Protein product: CASSIYGQGKDEQYF. Together with reference TRBV9 and TRBJ2-7, the CDR3 gives the full variable domain: DSGVTQTPKHLITATGQRVTLRCSPRSGDLSVYWYQQSLDQGLQFLIQYYNGEERAKGNILERFSAQQFPDLHSELNLSSLELGDSALYFCASSIYGQGKDEQYFGPGTRLTVT.